This entry concerns a single T cell receptor (beta chain). The sample belongs to a study of blood T cell repertoires in COVID-19. Study summary: From the United States, Italy and Spain came samples of acute and convalescent COVID-19. T cells, B-cell-depleted T cells, or PBMCs provided the cDNA or gDNA that served as material.

In the source study's methods: Amplification of reference gene primers provided the estimated nucleated cell counts. Clones were read by immunoSEQ multiplex PCR, and TCRdb kept only the in-frame ones, dropping some. V and J calls and clone size come straight from that table; D and trimming were deduced from the DNA. The top ten hold more than 7% of the sample, which has roughly 68,000 clones, 84% seen once. This CDR3 contains 18 residues. Unmatched junction bases numbered 10, after V lost 3 bases and J lost 3 bases. CDR1 is SGHAT, CDR2 FQNNGV, per germline. The gene calls are TRBV11-2 and TRBJ1-4; TRBD1 matches 10 bases. The sample was peripheral blood. The sequence was collected from a man in his fifties or sixties with active COVID-19. The chain's CDR3 is CASSFDRDRGRPNEKLFF. CDR3 nucleotides: TGTGCCAGCAGCTTCGACCGGGACAGGGGCCGGCCTAATGAAAAACTGTTTTTT.